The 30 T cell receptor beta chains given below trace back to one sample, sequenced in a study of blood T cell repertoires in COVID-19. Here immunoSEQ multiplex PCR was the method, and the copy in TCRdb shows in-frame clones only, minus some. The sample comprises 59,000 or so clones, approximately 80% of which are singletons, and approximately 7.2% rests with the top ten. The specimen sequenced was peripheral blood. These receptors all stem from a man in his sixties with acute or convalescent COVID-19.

The CDR3 nucleotides are TGTGCCAGCAGCCAACAGGGGGCTGGGGCCAACGTCCTGACTTTC. Its protein product is CASSQQGAGANVLTF. The chain has TRBV3-1 (or the pseudogene TRBV3-2) and TRBJ2-6, with 7 bases lining up with TRBD1. Germline values: CDR1 LGHDT, CDR2 YNNKEL (reference sequence). J gave up 2 bases and V 2 bases, and 0 bases lay outside the gene matches. The CDR3 extends over 15 amino acids.

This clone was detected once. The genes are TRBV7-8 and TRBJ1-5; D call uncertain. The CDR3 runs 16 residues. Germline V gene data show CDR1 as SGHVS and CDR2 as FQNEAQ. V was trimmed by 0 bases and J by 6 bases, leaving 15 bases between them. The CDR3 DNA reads TGTGCCAGCAGCTTAGCTTCGGCCGAGCGAGGTCAGCCCCAGCATTTT. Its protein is CASSLASAERGQPQHF.

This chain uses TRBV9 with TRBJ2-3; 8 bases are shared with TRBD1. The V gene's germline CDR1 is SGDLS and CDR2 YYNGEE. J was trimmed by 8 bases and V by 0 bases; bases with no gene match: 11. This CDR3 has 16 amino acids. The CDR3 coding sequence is TGTGCCAGCAGCGTAGAGGGCAGGGGGCTTGGGGGTACGCAGTATTTT. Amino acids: CASSVEGRGLGGTQYF.

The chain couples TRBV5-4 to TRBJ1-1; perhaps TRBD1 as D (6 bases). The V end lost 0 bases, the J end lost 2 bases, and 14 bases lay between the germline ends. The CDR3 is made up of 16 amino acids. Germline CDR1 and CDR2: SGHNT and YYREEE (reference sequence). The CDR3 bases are TGTGCCAGCAGCTTGGGAGGGGGGGCGCGAAACACTGAAGCTTTCTTT. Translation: CASSLGGGARNTEAFF.

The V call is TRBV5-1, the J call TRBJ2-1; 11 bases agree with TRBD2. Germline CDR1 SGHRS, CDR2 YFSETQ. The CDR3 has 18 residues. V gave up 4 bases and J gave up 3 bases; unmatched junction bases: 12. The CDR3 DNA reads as TGCGCCAGCAGCCCGGAAACCCAACTAGCGGGGGACTACAATGAGCAGTTCTTC. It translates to CASSPETQLAGDYNEQFF.

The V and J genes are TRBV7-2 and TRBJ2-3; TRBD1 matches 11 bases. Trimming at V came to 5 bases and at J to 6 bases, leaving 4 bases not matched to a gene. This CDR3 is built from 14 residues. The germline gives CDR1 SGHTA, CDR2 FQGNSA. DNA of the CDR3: TGTGCCAGCAGCCCTGGGACAGGGGGGGATACGCAGTATTTT. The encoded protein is CASSPGTGGDTQYF. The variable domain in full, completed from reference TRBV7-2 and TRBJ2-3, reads GAGVSQSPSNKVTEKGKDVELRCDPISGHTALYWYRQSLGQGLEFLIYFQGNSAPDKSGLPSDRFSAERTGGSVSTLTIQRTQQEDSAVYLCASSPGTGGDTQYFGPGTRLTVL.

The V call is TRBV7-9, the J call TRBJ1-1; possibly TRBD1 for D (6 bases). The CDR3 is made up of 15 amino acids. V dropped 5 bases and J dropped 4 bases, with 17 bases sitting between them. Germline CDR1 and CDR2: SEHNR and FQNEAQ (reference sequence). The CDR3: CASSPSVGAGTEAFF. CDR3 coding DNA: TGTGCCAGCAGCCCTTCCGTGGGGGCAGGCACTGAAGCTTTCTTT.

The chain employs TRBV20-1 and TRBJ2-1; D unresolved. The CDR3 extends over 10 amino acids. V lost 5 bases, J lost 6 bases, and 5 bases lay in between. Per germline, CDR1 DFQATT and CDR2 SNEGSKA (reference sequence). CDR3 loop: CSAWSNEQFF. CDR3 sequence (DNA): TGCAGTGCTTGGAGCAATGAGCAGTTCTTC.

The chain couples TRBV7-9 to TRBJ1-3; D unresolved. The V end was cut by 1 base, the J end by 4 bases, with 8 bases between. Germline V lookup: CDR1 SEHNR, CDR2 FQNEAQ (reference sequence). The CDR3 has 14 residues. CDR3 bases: TGTGCCAGCAGCTTAGGGCATTCGGGAAACACCATATATTTT. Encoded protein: CASSLGHSGNTIYF.

CDR3 region: CASSDLGGGNSPLHF. In DNA form, the CDR3 reads TGTGCCAGCAGCGACCTCGGGGGTGGAAATTCACCCCTCCACTTT. The J gene is TRBJ1-6, the V gene TRBV7-2; tentatively, D is TRBD1 (5 bases). The CDR3 covers 15 residues. Trimming left V 5 bases short and J 7 bases short, with 15 bases between. Germline V gene sequence: CDR1 SGHTA, CDR2 FQGNSA.

This CDR3 is CASGDTYNEKLFF. As DNA, the CDR3 is TGTGCCTCCGGGGACACTTACAATGAAAAACTGTTTTTT. The J gene is TRBJ1-4, the V gene TRBV6-5; possible D gene TRBD1, 6 bases. Trimming took off 11 bases at V and 5 bases at J, with 15 bases between the two ends. The CDR3 covers 13 residues. Germline CDR1 is MNHEY and CDR2 is SVGAGI.

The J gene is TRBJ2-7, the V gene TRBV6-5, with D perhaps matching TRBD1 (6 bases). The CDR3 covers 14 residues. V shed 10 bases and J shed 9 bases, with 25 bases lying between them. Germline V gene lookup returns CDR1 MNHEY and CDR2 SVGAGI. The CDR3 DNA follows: TGTGCCACCAACCCGGACAGTGGCTTAGGCGGGCAGTACTTC. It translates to CATNPDSGLGGQYF.

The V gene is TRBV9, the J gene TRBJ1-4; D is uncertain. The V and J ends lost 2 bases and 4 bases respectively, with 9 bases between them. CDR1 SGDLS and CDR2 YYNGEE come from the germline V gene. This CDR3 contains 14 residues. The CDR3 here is CASSVGGFNEKLFF. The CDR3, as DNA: TGTGCCAGCAGCGTGGGCGGGTTTAATGAAAAACTGTTTTTT.

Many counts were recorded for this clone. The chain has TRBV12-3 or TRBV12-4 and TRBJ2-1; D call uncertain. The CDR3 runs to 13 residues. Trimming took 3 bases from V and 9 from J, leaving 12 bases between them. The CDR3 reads CASSFLTPGEQFF. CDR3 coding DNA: TGTGCCAGCAGTTTCTTGACCCCGGGTGAGCAGTTCTTC.

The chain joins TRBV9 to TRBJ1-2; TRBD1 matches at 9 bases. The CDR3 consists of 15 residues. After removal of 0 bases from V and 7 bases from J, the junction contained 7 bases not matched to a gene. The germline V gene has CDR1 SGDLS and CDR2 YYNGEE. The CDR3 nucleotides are TGTGCCAGCAGCGTAGGACAGGGGGGTCACAGTGGCTACACCTTC. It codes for CASSVGQGGHSGYTF.

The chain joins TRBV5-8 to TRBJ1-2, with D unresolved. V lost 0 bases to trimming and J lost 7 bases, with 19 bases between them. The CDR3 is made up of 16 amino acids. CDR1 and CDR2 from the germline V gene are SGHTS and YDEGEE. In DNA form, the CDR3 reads TGTGCCAGCAGCTTGGAGCCCGGAGTCGGCAGTAGTGGCTACACCTTC. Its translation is CASSLEPGVGSSGYTF.

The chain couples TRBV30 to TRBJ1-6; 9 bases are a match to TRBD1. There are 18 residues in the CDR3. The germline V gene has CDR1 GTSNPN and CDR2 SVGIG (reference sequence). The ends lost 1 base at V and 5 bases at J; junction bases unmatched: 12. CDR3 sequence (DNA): TGTGCCTGGAGTGCCTACCGAACAGGGGGCTACCATAATTCACCCCTCCACTTT. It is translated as CAWSAYRTGGYHNSPLHF.

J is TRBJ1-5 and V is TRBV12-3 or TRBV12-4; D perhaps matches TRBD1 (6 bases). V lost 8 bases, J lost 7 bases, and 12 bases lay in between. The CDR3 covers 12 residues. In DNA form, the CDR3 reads TGTGCCAGCGATAAGGGGGAGCAGCCCCAGCATTTT. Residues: CASDKGEQPQHF.

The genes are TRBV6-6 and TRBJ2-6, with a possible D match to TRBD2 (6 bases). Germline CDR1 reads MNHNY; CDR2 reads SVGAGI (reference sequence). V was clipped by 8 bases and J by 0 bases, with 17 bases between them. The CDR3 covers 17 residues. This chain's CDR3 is CASCLAGIPSGANVLTF. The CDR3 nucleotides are TGTGCCAGCTGTCTCGCGGGGATCCCCTCTGGGGCCAACGTCCTGACTTTC.

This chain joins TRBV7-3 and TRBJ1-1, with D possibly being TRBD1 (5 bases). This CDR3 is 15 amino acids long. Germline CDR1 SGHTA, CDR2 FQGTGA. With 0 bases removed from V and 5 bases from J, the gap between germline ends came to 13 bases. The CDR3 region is CASSLTRARGTEAFF. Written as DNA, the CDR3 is TGTGCCAGCAGCTTAACTAGAGCGCGGGGGACTGAAGCTTTCTTT. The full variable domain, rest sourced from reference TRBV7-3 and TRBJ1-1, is GAGVSQTPSNKVTEKGKYVELRCDPISGHTALYWYRQSLGQGPEFLIYFQGTGAADDSGLPNDRFFAVRPEGSVSTLKIQRTERGDSAVYLCASSLTRARGTEAFFGQGTRLTVV.

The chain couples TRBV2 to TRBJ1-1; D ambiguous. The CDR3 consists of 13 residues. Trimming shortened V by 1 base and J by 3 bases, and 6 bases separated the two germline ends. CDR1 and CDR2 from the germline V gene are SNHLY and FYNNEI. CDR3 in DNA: TGTGCCAGCAGTGAAGACGGAGACACTGAAGCTTTCTTT. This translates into CASSEDGDTEAFF.

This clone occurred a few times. CDR3: CATGGGATQNSPLHF. In nucleotides, the CDR3 is TGTGCCACCGGAGGGGGGGCGACACAAAATTCACCCCTCCACTTT. The chain recombines TRBV6-5 with TRBJ1-6, with D perhaps TRBD1 (6 bases). Germline CDR1 MNHEY, CDR2 SVGAGI. Trimming pared 10 bases from V and 7 bases from J, leaving 20 bases between. This CDR3 spans 15 amino acids.

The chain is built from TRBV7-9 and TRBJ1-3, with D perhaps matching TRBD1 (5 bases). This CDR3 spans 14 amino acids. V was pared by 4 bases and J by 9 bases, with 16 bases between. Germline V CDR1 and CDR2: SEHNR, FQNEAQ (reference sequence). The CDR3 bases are TGTGCCAGCAGCTCACCCCTCGGGGGGTCCACCATATATTTT. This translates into CASSSPLGGSTIYF.

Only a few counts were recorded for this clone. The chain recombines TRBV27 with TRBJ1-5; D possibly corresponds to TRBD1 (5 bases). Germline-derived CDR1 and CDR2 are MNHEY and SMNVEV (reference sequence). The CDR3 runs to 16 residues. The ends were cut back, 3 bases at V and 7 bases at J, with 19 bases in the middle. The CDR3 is CASSFVGGGAGQPQHF. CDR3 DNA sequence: TGTGCCAGCAGTTTCGTTGGCGGGGGAGCGGGGCAGCCCCAGCATTTT.

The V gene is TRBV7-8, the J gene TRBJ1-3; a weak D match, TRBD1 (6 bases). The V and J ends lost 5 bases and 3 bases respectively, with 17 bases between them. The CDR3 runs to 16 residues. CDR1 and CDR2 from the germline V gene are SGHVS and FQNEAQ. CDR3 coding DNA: TGTGCCAGCAGCCACTACAGGGTTCCGGGTGGAAACACCATATATTTT. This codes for CASSHYRVPGGNTIYF.

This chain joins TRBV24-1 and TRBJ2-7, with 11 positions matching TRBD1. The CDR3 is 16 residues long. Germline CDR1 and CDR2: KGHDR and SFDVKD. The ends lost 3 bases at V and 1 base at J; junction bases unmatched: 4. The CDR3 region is CATSDAGTGGSYEQYF. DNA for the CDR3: TGTGCCACCAGTGATGCTGGGACAGGGGGATCCTACGAGCAGTACTTC.

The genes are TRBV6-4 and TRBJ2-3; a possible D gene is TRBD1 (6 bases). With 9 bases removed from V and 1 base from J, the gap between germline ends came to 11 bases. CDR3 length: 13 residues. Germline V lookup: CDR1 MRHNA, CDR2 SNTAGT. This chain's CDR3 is CASAAGGTDTQYF. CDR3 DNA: TGTGCCAGTGCGGCAGGGGGCACAGATACGCAGTATTTT.

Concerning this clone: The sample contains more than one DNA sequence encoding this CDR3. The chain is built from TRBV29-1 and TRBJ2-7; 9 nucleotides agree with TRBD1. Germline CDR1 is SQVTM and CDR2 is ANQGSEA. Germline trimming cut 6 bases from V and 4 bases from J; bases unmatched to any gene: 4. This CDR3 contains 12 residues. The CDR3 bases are TGCAGCGTGGGGACAGGGCCTTACGAGCAGTACTTC. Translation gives CSVGTGPYEQYF.

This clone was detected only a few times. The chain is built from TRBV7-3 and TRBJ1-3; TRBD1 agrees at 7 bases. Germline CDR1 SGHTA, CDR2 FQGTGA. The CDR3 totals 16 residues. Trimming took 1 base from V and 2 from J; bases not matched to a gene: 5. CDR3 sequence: CASSLRGGLAGNTIYF. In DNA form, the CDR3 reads TGTGCCAGCAGCTTAAGAGGGGGCTTGGCTGGAAACACCATATATTTT.

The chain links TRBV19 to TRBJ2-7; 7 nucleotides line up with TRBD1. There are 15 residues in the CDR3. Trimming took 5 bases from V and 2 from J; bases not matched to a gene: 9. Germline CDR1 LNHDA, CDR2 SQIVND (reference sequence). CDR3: CASSSGQEVTYEQYF. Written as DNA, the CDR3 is TGTGCCAGTAGTTCCGGACAGGAGGTAACCTACGAGCAGTACTTC.